The entry below gives a single T cell receptor beta chain sequence along with its context. What this receptor recognizes is not known. No much larger clone is present one base from it, and per-base qualities are unavailable. Collaborating institutions collected whole blood in K2EDTA tubes following their own protocols. For TCRbeta analysis, collaborators shipped samples as frozen whole blood, isolated PBMCs, or DNA extracted from either of those sample types. The immunoSEQ Assay, a bias-controlled multiplex PCR, was used to amplify TCRbeta CDR3 regions from genomic DNA. The paper's processing steps were these. The number of nucleated cells in each sample was estimated from the amplification of reference gene primers within the assay. To quantify the absolute abundance of each unique TCRbeta CDR3 rearrangement, sequence reads were collapsed and filtered. For each sample, productive Simpson clonality was calculated as the square root of Simpson's diversity index across productive rearrangements. TCRdb took over this immuneACCESS table, retaining in-frame rearrangements with V and J assigned. Such tables are incomplete; in checked studies, under half of the missing clones stem from an unresolved V gene, and the remainder is unexplained. That table gives V, J and clone size, and the DNA gave D and trimming. Recorded for this sample are over 40,000 clones; more than 90% of them occurred a single time. The ten largest clones represent more than 9.5% of the sample.

The data belong to a study of blood T cell repertoires in COVID-19 (TCRdb year 2020). For the study in its entirety: Samples from collaborators originated in the United States, Italy and Spain and spanned both the acute and convalescent phases of COVID-19. HLA class I and class II types, where available, came from metadata supplied by the sample provider rather than from assay-based typing. The samples were drawn from the first 160 participants of the ongoing ImmuneRACE study and from roughly 1,300 subjects provided by 6 global collaborators. Nearly every sample came with metadata listing a de-identified subject ID, COVID-19 status, age in years and sex. The prospective study material was composed of cDNA or gDNA derived from T cells, B-cell-depleted T cells, or PBMCs. Subjects who had been exposed to COVID-19, were actively infected with it, or had recovered from it provided the deeply sampled blood TCRbeta repertoires that made up the dataset. A freely available public database, intended as a resource for researchers studying the immune response to SARS-CoV-2, is where the repertoires were released.

The investigation overall reported the following: How much clinical and demographic metadata was included differed by source and by participant, and the metadata was provided uncurated.

Input material: peripheral blood. The receptor comes from a woman over 75 with acute or convalescent COVID-19.

The CDR3 amino acid sequence is: CASSGTGTGNYGYTF. The DNA sequence reads TGTGCCAGCAGCGGTACCGGGACAGGCAACTATGGCTACACCTTC. Recombination joined TRBV21-1 with TRBJ1-2; the table's D call, TRBD1, was not checked against the DNA. TRBV21-1 is reported as a pseudogene. From the cysteine up to the phenylalanine, the CDR3 has a length of 15 residues. Of the read, only the CDR3 DNA is kept; its 45 bases are in frame from base 1.